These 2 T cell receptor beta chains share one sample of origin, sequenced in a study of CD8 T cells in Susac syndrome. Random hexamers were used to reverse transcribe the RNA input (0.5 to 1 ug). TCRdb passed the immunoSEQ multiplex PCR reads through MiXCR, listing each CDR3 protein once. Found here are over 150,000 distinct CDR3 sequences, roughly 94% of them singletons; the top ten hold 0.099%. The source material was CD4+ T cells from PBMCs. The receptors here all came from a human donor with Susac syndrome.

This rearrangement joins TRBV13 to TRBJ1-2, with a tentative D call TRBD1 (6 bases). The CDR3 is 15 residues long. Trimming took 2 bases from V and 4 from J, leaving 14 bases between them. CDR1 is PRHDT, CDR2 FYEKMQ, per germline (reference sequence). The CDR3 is CASSLNGQSVYGYTF. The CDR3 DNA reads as TGTGCCAGCAGCTTAAACGGACAGTCCGTCTATGGCTACACCTTC. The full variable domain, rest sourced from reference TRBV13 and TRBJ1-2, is AAGVIQSPRHLIKEKRETATLKCYPIPRHDTVYWYQQGPGQDPQFLISFYEKMQSDKGSIPDRFSAQQFSDYHSELNMSSLELGDSALYFCASSLNGQSVYGYTFGSGTRLTVV.

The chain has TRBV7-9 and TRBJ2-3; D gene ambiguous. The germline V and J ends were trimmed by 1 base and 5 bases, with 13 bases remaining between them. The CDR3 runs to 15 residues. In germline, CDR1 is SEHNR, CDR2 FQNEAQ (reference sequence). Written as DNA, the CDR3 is TGTGCCAGCAGCTTAGAAGTGGGCCGAGGAGATACGCAGTATTTT. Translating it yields CASSLEVGRGDTQYF.